This section outlines one T cell receptor beta chain sequence together with its context. Authors' processing steps: Amplified reference gene primers provided the basis for estimating nucleated cell counts. Generated by immunoSEQ multiplex PCR, the TCRdb table keeps only in-frame clones and is missing some. The DNA gave D and trimming, while V, J and clone size come from that table. The data hold more than 250,000 clones, with around 87% observed a single time. This CDR3 has 15 amino acids. Germline assignment: CDR1 MNHEY and CDR2 SVGAGI. The V and J ends lost 6 bases and 1 base respectively, with 12 bases between them. These data belong to a study of blood T cell repertoires in COVID-19. Whole-study context: Material from acute and convalescent COVID-19 was sourced from the United States, Italy and Spain.

Clinical histories supplied by participants themselves formed the basis of cohort assignment. Sequenced: PBMCs or T cells enriched from blood (not recorded which). The chain carries TRBV6-5 and TRBJ2-2, with D possibly being TRBD1 (6 bases). The clonotype comes from a woman aged 30 to 39 who had recovered from COVID-19. In nucleotides, the CDR3 is TGTGCCAGCAGGGAGAAGACAGGGAACACCGGGGAGCTGTTTTTT. Encoded protein: CASREKTGNTGELFF.